This T cell receptor beta chain was retrieved from a study of shared clonotypes between healthy human individuals. Measured with immunoSEQ multiplex PCR; TCRdb has only the in-frame clones, and not every one. The profile shows some 1,900,000 clones, about 95% of them singletons. The CDR3 covers 14 residues. In germline, CDR1 is SQVTM, CDR2 ANQGSEA. Trimming took 4 bases from V and 5 from J; bases not matched to a gene: 7. Study outcomes and limitations: Sampling was confined to blood; repertoires within tissues likely differ. When naive CD4 clonotypes were compared across a few donors, approximately 4.9% were shared.

Naive CD8 cells comprised CD45RO-negative, CCR7-positively selected cells, excluding terminally differentiated effector memory CD45RA+ cells. The study drew its donors from healthy HIV-negative adults without recent acute infections or vaccinations. Caucasian adults living in Nashville, Tennessee, provided all samples. In the case of this clone: What it binds is unknown.

This TCR derives from a man between 18 and 29 years old in good health. V and J are TRBV29-1 and TRBJ2-1, with 8 bases that match TRBD2. The sequencing input was naive CD8+ T cells sorted from blood. The CDR3 nucleotides are TGCAGCGTTGTGGGACTAGGACTCGACAATGAGCAGTTCTTC. Residues: CSVVGLGLDNEQFF.